This T cell receptor beta chain appears in the sequencing data of a study of PD-L1 blockade in urothelial cancer. Patients had urothelial carcinoma that was locally advanced or metastatic. Produced via immunoSEQ multiplex PCR; TCRdb's table is partial and in-frame only. Among about 55,000 clones listed, 70% to 85% were seen once. CDR3 length: 14 residues. Per germline, CDR1 SGHNT and CDR2 YYREEE (reference sequence). Between the trimmed V and J ends, which lost 0 bases and 0 bases, there was a span of 6 bases. Specimen: PBMCs, collected around atezolizumab (anti-PD-L1) treatment. The rearrangement links TRBV5-4 to TRBJ1-1; no definite D call. This receptor was identified in a man between 65 and 85 years old with urothelial cancer. The CDR3 spells CASSLVNLNTEAFF. The DNA for the CDR3 is TGTGCCAGCAGCTTGGTCAATTTGAACACTGAAGCTTTCTTT.